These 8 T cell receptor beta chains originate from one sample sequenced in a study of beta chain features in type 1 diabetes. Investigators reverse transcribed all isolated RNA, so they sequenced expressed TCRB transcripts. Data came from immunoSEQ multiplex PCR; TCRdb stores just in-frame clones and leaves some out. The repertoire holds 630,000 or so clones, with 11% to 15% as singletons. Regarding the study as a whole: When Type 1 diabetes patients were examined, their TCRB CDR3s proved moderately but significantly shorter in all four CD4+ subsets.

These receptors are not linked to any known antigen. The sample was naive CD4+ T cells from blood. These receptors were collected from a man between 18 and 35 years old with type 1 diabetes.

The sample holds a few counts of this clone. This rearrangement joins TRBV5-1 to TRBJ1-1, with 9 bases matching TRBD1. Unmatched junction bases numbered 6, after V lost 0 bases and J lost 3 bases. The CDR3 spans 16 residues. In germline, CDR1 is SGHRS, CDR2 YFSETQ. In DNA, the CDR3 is TGCGCCAGCAGCTTGGCCCACAGGGGGCAGGACACTGAAGCTTTCTTT. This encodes CASSLAHRGQDTEAFF.

This CDR3 is CAWMRDRGTEAFF. CDR3 coding DNA: TGTGCCTGGATGCGGGACAGGGGGACTGAAGCTTTCTTT. The chain links TRBV30 to TRBJ1-1; TRBD1 matches at 11 bases. Germline V gene lookup returns CDR1 GTSNPN and CDR2 SVGIG (reference sequence). Trimming cost V 4 bases and J 5 bases; bases outside gene matches: 3. The CDR3 contains 13 residues.

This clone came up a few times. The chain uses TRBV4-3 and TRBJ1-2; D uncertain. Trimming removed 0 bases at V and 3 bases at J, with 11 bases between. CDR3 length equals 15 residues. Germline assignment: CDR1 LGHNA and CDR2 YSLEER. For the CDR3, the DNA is TGCGCCAGCAGCCAAGATAGGGCGGGATACTATGGCTACACCTTC. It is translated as CASSQDRAGYYGYTF.

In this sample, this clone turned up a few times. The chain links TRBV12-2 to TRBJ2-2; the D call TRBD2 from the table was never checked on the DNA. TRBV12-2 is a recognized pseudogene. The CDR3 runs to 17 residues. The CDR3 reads CASRFRFRTSGTGELFF. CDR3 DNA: TGTGCAAGTCGCTTTAGGTTTAGGACTAGCGGCACCGGGGAGCTGTTTTTT.

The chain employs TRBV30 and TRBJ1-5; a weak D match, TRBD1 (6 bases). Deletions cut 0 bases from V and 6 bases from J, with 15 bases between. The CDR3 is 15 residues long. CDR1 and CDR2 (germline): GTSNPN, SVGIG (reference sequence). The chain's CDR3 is CAWSVQRTRGQPQHF. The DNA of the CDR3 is TGTGCCTGGAGTGTACAGAGGACCAGGGGTCAGCCCCAGCATTTT.

CDR3 loop: CASSLLGLAYEQYF. CDR3 DNA sequence: TGTGCCAGCAGCTTACTCGGGTTAGCCTACGAGCAGTACTTC. The chain links TRBV7-2 to TRBJ2-7; D remains ambiguous. Germline V gene sequence: CDR1 SGHTA, CDR2 FQGNSA. CDR3 length: 14 residues. The V gene lost 2 bases and the J gene lost 2 bases, with 10 bases spanning the gap.

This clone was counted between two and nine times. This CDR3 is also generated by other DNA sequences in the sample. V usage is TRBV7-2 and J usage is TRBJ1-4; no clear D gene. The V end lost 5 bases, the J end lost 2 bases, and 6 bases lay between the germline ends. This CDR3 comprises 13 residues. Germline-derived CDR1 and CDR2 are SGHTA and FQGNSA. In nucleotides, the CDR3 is TGTGCCAGCAGCCGGTCGACTAATGAAAAACTGTTTTTT. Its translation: CASSRSTNEKLFF.

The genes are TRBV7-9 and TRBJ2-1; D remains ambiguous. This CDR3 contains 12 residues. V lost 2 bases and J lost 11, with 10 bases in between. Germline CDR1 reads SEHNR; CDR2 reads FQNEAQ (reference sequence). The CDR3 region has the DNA TGTGCCAGCAGCTTACATCGGCAGAAGCAGTTCTTC. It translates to CASSLHRQKQFF. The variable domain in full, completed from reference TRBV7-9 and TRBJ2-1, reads DTGVSQNPRHKITKRGQNVTFRCDPISEHNRLYWYRQTLGQGPEFLTYFQNEAQLEKSRLLSDRFSAERPKGSFSTLEIQRTEQGDSAMYLCASSLHRQKQFFGPGTRLTVL.